The source of this T cell receptor (beta chain) is a study of T cells in Graves' hyperthyroidism and ophthalmopathy. Researchers took RNA transcripts and amplified the TCR beta CDR3 regions from them. When the TCR CDR3 underwent first-round RT-PCR, the HTBI primer set was used. TCRdb itself ran the multiplex PCR reads through MiXCR, one entry per CDR3 protein. The sample carries almost 600,000 distinct CDR3 sequences, approximately 14% recorded once. In its sample, this clonotype was seen a few times. The study based diagnoses on clinical symptoms, serum thyroxine and TRAb, thyroid ultrasound and orbital computed tomography. At first hyperthyroidism diagnosis, before any ophthalmopathy symptoms, the blood sample was collected. Cells are PBMCs isolated from roughly 9.2 ml of fresh blood. This receptor was taken from a woman in her 30s with Graves' hyperthyroidism that later progressed to Graves' ophthalmopathy. Sequenced material: blood.

CDR3 nucleotides: TGTGCCAGCAGCCAAGAGGCCCTGGGGGAGACCCAGTACTTC. Amino acids: CASSQEALGETQYF. The chain joins TRBV3-1 to TRBJ2-5; D remains ambiguous. Per germline, CDR1 LGHDT and CDR2 YNNKEL (reference sequence). This CDR3 spans 14 amino acids. Trimming left V 0 bases short and J 5 bases short, with 10 bases between.